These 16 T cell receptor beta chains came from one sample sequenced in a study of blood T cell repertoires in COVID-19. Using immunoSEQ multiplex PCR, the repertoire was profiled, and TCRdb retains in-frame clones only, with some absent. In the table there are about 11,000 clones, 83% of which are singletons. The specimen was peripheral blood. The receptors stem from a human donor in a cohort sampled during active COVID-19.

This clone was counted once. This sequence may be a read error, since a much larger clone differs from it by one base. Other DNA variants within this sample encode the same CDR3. CDR3 nucleotides: TGCGCCAGCAGCCTCCGTCCGGGGGGGGATCAGCCCCAGCATTTT. It encodes CASSLRPGGDQPQHF. The chain is built from TRBV5-1 and TRBJ1-5, with a tentative D call TRBD1 (5 bases). Trimming shortened V by 4 bases and J by 5 bases, and 16 bases separated the two germline ends. Germline-derived CDR1 and CDR2 are SGHRS and YFSETQ. The CDR3 length is 15 residues.

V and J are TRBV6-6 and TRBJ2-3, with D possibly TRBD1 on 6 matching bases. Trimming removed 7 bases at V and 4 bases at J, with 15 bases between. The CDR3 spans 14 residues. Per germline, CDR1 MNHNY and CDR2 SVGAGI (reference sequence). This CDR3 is CASTDRTGSDTQYF. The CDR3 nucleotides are TGTGCCAGCACCGACAGAACAGGGTCAGATACGCAGTATTTT.

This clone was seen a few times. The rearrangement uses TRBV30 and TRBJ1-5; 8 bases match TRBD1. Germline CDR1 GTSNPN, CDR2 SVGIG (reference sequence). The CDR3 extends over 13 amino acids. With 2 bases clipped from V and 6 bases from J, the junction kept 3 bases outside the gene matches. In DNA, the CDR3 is TGTGCCTGGAGTCGACAGGGGAGTCAGCCCCAGCATTTT. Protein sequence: CAWSRQGSQPQHF.

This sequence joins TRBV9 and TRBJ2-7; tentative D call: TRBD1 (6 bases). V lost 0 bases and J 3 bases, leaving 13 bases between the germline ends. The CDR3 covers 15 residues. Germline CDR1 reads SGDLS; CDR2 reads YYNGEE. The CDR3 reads CASSVATGALYEQYF. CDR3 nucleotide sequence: TGTGCCAGCAGCGTAGCGACAGGTGCCCTCTACGAGCAGTACTTC.

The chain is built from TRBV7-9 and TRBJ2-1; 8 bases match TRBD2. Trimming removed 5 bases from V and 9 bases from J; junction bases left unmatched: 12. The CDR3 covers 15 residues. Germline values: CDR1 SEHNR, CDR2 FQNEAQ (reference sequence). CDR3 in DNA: TGTGCCAGCAGCAGGGCTGGCGGGAGGTTTGGTGAGCAGTTCTTC. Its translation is CASSRAGGRFGEQFF.

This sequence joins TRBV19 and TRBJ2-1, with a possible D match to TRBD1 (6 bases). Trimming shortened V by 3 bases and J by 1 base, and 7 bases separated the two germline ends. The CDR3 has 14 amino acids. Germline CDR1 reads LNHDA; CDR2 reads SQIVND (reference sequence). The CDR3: CASSMQGSYNEQFF. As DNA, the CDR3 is TGTGCCAGTAGTATGCAGGGGTCCTACAATGAGCAGTTCTTC.

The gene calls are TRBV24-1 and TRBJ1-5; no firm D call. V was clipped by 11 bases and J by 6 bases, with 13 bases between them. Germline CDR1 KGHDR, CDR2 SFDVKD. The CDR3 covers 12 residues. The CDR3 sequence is CAREGDSQPQHF. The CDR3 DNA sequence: TGTGCCAGAGAGGGAGATTCTCAGCCCCAGCATTTT.

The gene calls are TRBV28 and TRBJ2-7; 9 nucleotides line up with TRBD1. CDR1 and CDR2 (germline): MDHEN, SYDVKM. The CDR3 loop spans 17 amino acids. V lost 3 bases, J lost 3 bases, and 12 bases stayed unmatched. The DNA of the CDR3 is TGTGCCAGCAGTTTCCTACGCCGGGACAGGGCTAACTACGAGCAGTACTTC. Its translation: CASSFLRRDRANYEQYF.

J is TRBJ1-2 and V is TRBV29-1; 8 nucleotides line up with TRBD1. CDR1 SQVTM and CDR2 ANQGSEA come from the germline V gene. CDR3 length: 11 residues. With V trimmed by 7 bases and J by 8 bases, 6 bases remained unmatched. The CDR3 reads CSGSDRGGYTF. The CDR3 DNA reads TGCAGCGGCTCAGACAGGGGCGGCTACACCTTC.

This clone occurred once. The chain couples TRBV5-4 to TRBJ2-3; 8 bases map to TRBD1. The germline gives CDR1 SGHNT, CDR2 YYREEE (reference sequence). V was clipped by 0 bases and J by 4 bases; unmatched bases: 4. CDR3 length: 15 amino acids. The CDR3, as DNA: TGTGCCAGCAGCTTGGATCGGACAGGGCCAGATACGCAGTATTTT. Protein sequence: CASSLDRTGPDTQYF.

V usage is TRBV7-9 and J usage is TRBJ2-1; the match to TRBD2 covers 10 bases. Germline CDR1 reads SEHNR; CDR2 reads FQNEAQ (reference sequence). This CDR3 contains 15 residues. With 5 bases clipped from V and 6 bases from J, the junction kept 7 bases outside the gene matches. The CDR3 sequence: CASSPVLAGVNEQFF. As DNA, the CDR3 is TGTGCCAGCAGCCCCGTCCTAGCGGGAGTCAATGAGCAGTTCTTC.

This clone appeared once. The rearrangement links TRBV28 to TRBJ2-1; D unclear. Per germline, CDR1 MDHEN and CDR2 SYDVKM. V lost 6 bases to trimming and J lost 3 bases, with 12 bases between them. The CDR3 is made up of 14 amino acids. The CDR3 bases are TGTGCCAGCAGCGACTGGATCCGCTACAATGAGCAGTTCTTC. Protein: CASSDWIRYNEQFF.

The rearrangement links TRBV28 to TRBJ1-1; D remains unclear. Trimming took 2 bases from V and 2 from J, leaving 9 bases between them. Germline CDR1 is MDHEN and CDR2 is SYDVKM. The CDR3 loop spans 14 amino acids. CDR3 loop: CASSLVTRNTEAFF. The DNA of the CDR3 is TGTGCCAGCAGTTTAGTAACTAGAAACACTGAAGCTTTCTTT. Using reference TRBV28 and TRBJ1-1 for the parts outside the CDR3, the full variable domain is DVKVTQSSRYLVKRTGEKVFLECVQDMDHENMFWYRQDPGLGLRLIYFSYDVKMKEKGDIPEGYSVSREKKERFSLILESASTNQTSMYLCASSLVTRNTEAFFGQGTRLTVV.

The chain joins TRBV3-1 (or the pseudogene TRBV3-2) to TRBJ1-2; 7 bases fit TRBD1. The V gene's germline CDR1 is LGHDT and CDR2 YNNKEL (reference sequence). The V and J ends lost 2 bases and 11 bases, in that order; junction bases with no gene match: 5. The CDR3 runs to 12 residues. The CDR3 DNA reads TGTGCCAGCAGCCAAACAGGGGATTCGTACACCTTC. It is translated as CASSQTGDSYTF.

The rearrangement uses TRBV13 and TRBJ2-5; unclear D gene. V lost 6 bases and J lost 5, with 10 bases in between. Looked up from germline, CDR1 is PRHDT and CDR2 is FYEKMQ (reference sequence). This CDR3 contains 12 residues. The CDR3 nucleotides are TGTGCCAGCAGTTACCCCAGTGAGACCCAGTACTTC. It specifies CASSYPSETQYF.

The CDR3 is CALTRSSYNSPLHF. The CDR3 bases are TGTGCCCTAACGAGGAGCTCCTATAATTCACCCCTCCACTTT. This chain links TRBV30 with TRBJ1-6, with D hard to call. Per germline, CDR1 GTSNPN and CDR2 SVGIG (reference sequence). This CDR3 spans 14 amino acids. Between the trimmed V and J ends, which lost 8 bases and 0 bases, there was a span of 11 bases.